The rows below give T cell receptor beta chains drawn from one sample of a study of fetal regulatory T cell absence and autoimmunity. Produced via immunoSEQ multiplex PCR; TCRdb's table is partial and in-frame only. The sample lists roughly 95,000 clones, about three quarters occurring once. The sequencing sample was made of pancreas tissue. The receptor set was obtained from a male donor with IPEX syndrome. The CDR3 runs from the conserved cysteine through the conserved F or W. Each record gives: V gene, D gene, clone size, J gene, CDR3 DNA, CDR3 protein. The D gene is left open where the match is weak. Where a row states a size, it is once, few, many or the class of an expanded clone; other rows omit it.

>TRBV7-2|NA|NA|TRBJ2-7
TGTGCCAGCAGCTTAGTTGGGGCTACCCCCACCTACGAGCAGTACTTC
CASSLVGATPTYEQYF
>TRBV11-2|NA|NA|TRBJ1-2
TGTGCCAGCAGCTCCTGGGTCAACTATGGCTACACCTTC
CASSSWVNYGYTF
>TRBV7-7|NA|NA|TRBJ1-1
TGTGCTAGCAGCTTAGCGCAGAACACTGAAGCTTTCTTT
CASSLAQNTEAFF
>TRBV7-6|NA|once|TRBJ2-5
TGTGCCAGCAGCCTCGGGTGGGAGACCCAGTACTTC
CASSLGWETQYF
>TRBV5-6|NA|NA|TRBJ2-3
TGTGCCAGCAGCTTGGGACTCTATACGCAGTATTTT
CASSLGLYTQYF
>TRBV7-2|TRBD1|NA|TRBJ1-1
TGTGCCAGCAGCCGCCGGGACAGGGTTCTTAACACTGAAGCTTTCTTT
CASSRRDRVLNTEAFF
>TRBV6-1|NA|NA|TRBJ2-3
TGTGCCAGCAGTGAAGAATGGACAGATACGCAGTATTTT
CASSEEWTDTQYF
>TRBV5-5|TRBD1|NA|TRBJ2-7
TGTGCCAGCAGCTTGGGTATGGGACAGATCTACGAGCAGTACTTC
CASSLGMGQIYEQYF
>TRBV13|NA|NA|TRBJ2-7
TGTGCCAGCAGCTTAGGCCTTTACGGGAAAGCCAGCGAGCAGTACTTC
CASSLGLYGKASEQYF
>TRBV4-1|TRBD1|few|TRBJ1-2
TGCGCCAGCAGCCAAGAGACAGGGTATGGCTACACCTTC
CASSQETGYGYTF
>TRBV6-1|NA|NA|TRBJ2-7
TGTGCCAGCAGTGAACAGCCCCAGTACGAGCAGTACTTC
CASSEQPQYEQYF
>TRBV6-5|TRBD2|NA|TRBJ2-1
TGTGCCAGCAGTTGGGAAGCGGGGTCTTTCTACAATGAGCAGTTCTTC
CASSWEAGSFYNEQFF
>TRBV5-1|NA|NA|TRBJ2-2
TGCGCCAGCAGCTTGGACCGGGAGCTGTTTTTT
CASSLDRELFF
>TRBV7-9|TRBD2|NA|TRBJ2-2
TGTGCCAGCAGCTCCAGGAAGGTGGCGGGAGGAGACACCGGGGAGCTGTTTTTT
CASSSRKVAGGDTGELFF
>TRBV30|NA|NA|TRBJ2-5
TGTGCCTGGATGGGGGACGGGGAACCAGAGACCCAGTACTTC
CAWMGDGEPETQYF
>TRBV9|NA|NA|TRBJ2-3
TGTGCCAGCAGCGTAGGTATAGATACGCAGTATTTT
CASSVGIDTQYF
>TRBV11-2|NA|once|TRBJ2-3
TGTGCCAGCAGCGCGACTACTAGCACAGATACGCAGTATTTT
CASSATTSTDTQYF
>TRBV5-4|NA|NA|TRBJ1-2
TGTGCCAGCAGCTTGGACAGGTCCTATGGCTACACCTTC
CASSLDRSYGYTF
>TRBV9|TRBD1|NA|TRBJ2-7
TGTGCCAGCAGCCCTGGACAGGGCCTCACCCCTTACGAGCAGTACTTC
CASSPGQGLTPYEQYF
>TRBV19|TRBD1|NA|TRBJ1-1
TGTGCCAGTAGTATAACTCCCGGGACAGGGGGCTGGGGAGCTTTCTTT
CASSITPGTGGWGAFF
>TRBV11-2|TRBD2|NA|TRBJ2-5
TGTGCCAGCAGTCCCGGGACTAGCGGGGGGGAGACCCAGTACTTC
CASSPGTSGGETQYF
>TRBV19|NA|few|TRBJ2-6
TGTGCCAGTAGTATGTCCGGACAGTATGGGGCCAACGTCCTGACTTTC
CASSMSGQYGANVLTF
>TRBV5-8|TRBD2|once|TRBJ2-7
TGTGCCAGCAGCCTGCGGACTAGCTACGAGCAGTACTTC
CASSLRTSYEQYF
>TRBV11-3|TRBD1|NA|TRBJ1-1
TGTGCCAGCAGCCCGACAGGGGGCTATGTGAACACTGAAGCTTTCTTT
CASSPTGGYVNTEAFF
>TRBV2|NA|few|TRBJ2-7
TGTGCCAGCGGGGAAAAGACAGGCCTCTCCTACGAGCAGTACTTC
CASGEKTGLSYEQYF
>TRBV11-3|NA|NA|TRBJ2-7
TGTGCCAGCAGCTTAGCCGGCCCCTCCTACGAGCAGTACTTC
CASSLAGPSYEQYF
>TRBV7-2|TRBD2|NA|TRBJ2-7
TGTGCCAGCTCCCTGGGCGGGGGGGTCGCCTACGAGCAGTACTTC
CASSLGGGVAYEQYF